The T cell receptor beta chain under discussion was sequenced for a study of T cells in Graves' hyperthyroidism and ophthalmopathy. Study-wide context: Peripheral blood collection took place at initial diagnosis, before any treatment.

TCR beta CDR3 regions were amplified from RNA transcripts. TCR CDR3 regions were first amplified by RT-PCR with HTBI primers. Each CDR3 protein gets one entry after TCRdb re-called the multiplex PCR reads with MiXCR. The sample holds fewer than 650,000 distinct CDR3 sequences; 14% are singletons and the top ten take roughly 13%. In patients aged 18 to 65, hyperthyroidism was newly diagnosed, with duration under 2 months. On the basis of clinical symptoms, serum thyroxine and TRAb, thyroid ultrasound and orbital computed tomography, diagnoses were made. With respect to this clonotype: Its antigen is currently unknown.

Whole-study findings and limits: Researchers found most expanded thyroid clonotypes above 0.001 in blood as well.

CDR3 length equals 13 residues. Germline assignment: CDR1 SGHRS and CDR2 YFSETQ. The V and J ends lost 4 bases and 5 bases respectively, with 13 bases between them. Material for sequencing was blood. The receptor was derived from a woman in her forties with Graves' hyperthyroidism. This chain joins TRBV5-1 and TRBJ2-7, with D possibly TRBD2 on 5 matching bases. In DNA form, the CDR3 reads TGCGCCAGCAGCGGGAGTTGGTCCAACGAGCAGTACTTC. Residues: CASSGSWSNEQYF.